The 13 T cell receptor beta chains below all came from one sample that was sequenced in a study of molecular identifiers for immune sequencing clone quantification. One entry per CDR3 protein, called by TCRdb with MiXCR from the PCR reads. The data hold over 550,000 distinct CDR3 sequences, with less than 30% observed a single time. The sample taken for sequencing was naive CD8+ T cells from blood, with Jurkat cell RNA spiked in. Described subset: FACS-sorted CD8+CD4-CCR7+CD45RA+ naive T cells. The receptor set was obtained from a human donor in good health. Some libraries in this study had Jurkat cell RNA spiked in.

Worth noting for this clonotype: A much larger clone differs by one base, so this may be a read error. The CDR3 end shows no conserved phenylalanine or tryptophan, and so a read error is likely. The chain has TRBV7-9 and TRBJ2-5; 9 bases are shared with TRBD2. CDR1 is SEHNR, CDR2 FQNEAQ, per germline (reference sequence). The CDR3 totals 16 residues. V shed 3 bases, J shed 0 bases, and the junction held 5 bases outside the gene matches. The chain's CDR3 is CASSFFPSGNQETQYV. DNA for the CDR3: TGTGCCAGCAGCTTCTTTCCTAGCGGGAACCAAGAGACCCAGTACGTC.

This clonotype was seen a handful of times. The junction and the germline gene differ at one end; a read error may be behind it. The rearrangement joins TRBV19 to TRBJ1-2; D gene unclear. The CDR3 is 13 amino acids. The germline CDR1 and CDR2 sequences are LNHDA and SQIVND (reference sequence). CDR3 in DNA: TGTGCCAGTAGTGTAGACGGGAACTATGGCTACACCTTC. Translating gives CASSVDGNYGYTF.

In its sample, this clonotype was seen a few times. This rearrangement joins TRBV11-2 to TRBJ1-2, with a tentative D call TRBD1 (6 bases). Trimming removed 4 bases at V and 13 bases at J, with 16 bases between. From germline, CDR1 is SGHAT and CDR2 FQNNGV. There are 12 residues in the CDR3. CDR3 region: CASSSSGPGATF. The DNA for the CDR3 is TGTGCCAGCAGCTCATCTGGTCCAGGGGCCACCTTC.

This clonotype has just a few counts. CDR3 in amino acids: CASSFVVTGYNEQFF. For the CDR3, the DNA is TGTGCCAGCAGTTTTGTAGTCACGGGCTACAATGAGCAGTTCTTC. The V and J genes are TRBV12-3 or TRBV12-4 and TRBJ2-1; no clear D gene. V lost 3 bases and J 3 bases, leaving 12 bases between the germline ends. This CDR3 comprises 15 residues.

There are many counts of this clonotype. The chain couples TRBV6-5 to TRBJ1-2, with TRBD1 as a possible D gene (5 bases). Trimming took 4 bases from V and 4 from J, leaving 16 bases between them. The CDR3 length is 15 residues. CDR1 and CDR2 (germline): MNHEY, SVGAGI. The CDR3 nucleotides are TGTGCCAGCAGTTCTGGACACCCTATCGTCTATGGCTACACCTTC. Protein product: CASSSGHPIVYGYTF.

This clonotype was counted ten times or more. The chain carries TRBV12-3 or TRBV12-4 and TRBJ1-1; D gene uncertain. V was clipped by 1 base and J by 3 bases, with 12 bases between them. This CDR3 has 15 residues. The CDR3 loop reads CASSLEWNSDTEAFF. The CDR3 DNA follows: TGTGCCAGCAGTTTAGAATGGAACAGCGACACTGAAGCTTTCTTT.

Comment on this clonotype: Relative to the germline gene, one junction end is altered; a read error may explain this. CDR3 residues: CSVRPPSSCEQYF. CDR3 DNA: TGCAGTGTTAGGCCCCCTAGCTCCTGCGAGCAGTACTTC. The rearrangement uses TRBV20-1 and TRBJ2-7; tentatively, D is TRBD2 (5 bases). The germline gives CDR1 DFQATT, CDR2 SNEGSKA (reference sequence). The CDR3 length is 13 residues.

This clonotype was picked up a small number of times. V gene TRBV20-1 combines with J gene TRBJ2-5, with TRBD2 matching over 12 bases. The CDR3 is 16 residues long. After removal of 1 base from V and 4 bases from J, the junction contained 7 bases not matched to a gene. Germline V gives CDR1 DFQATT, CDR2 SNEGSKA (reference sequence). CDR3 region: CSARGPRLAGAETQYF. As DNA, the CDR3 is TGCAGTGCTAGAGGCCCCCGACTAGCGGGGGCAGAGACCCAGTACTTC.

The chain employs TRBV5-6 and TRBJ2-5; weak D call: TRBD1 (6 bases). The CDR3 has 14 residues. V shed 2 bases and J shed 5 bases, with 13 bases lying between them. Germline V gene lookup returns CDR1 SGHDT and CDR2 YYEEEE. The CDR3 DNA reads as TGTGCCAGCAGCTTCTCACAGGGTGTTGAGACCCAGTACTTC. Protein: CASSFSQGVETQYF.

This clonotype was recorded at least ten times. The rearrangement links TRBV29-1 to TRBJ2-3, with D possibly being TRBD2 (6 bases). This CDR3 contains 15 residues. Germline V gene sequence: CDR1 SQVTM, CDR2 ANQGSEA. V shed 4 bases and J shed 2 bases, with 16 bases lying between them. The CDR3 protein is CSVAHSGALTDTQYF. DNA for the CDR3: TGCAGCGTTGCCCATAGCGGAGCTCTCACAGATACGCAGTATTTT.

Concerning this clonotype: Lacking the conserved final phenylalanine or tryptophan, this CDR3 likely reflects a read error. This sequence joins TRBV7-9 and TRBJ2-3; 7 nucleotides line up with TRBD1. The CDR3 extends over 14 amino acids. Trimming took 5 bases from V and 4 from J; bases not matched to a gene: 6. Germline V gene sequence: CDR1 SEHNR, CDR2 FQNEAQ (reference sequence). The DNA for the CDR3 is TGTGCCAGCAGCGACCGGGACAGTGCAGATACGCAGTATGTT. It specifies CASSDRDSADTQYV.

This sequence joins TRBV6-6 and TRBJ2-7; tentatively, D is TRBD1 (5 bases). Germline V gene lookup returns CDR1 MNHNY and CDR2 SVGAGI (reference sequence). Trimming took off 2 bases at V and 5 bases at J, with 10 bases between the two ends. This CDR3 spans 13 amino acids. The CDR3 DNA reads TGTGCCAGCAGTTACGTTCAGGGCAACGAGCAGTACTTC. Amino acid sequence: CASSYVQGNEQYF.

A few counts support this clonotype. The chain employs TRBV20-1 and TRBJ1-2; D is possibly TRBD1 (5 bases). Per the germline V gene, CDR1 is DFQATT and CDR2 is SNEGSKA (reference sequence). The CDR3 has 15 amino acids. The V end was cut by 0 bases, the J end by 2 bases, with 13 bases between. CDR3: CSAREGGALNYGYTF. CDR3 sequence (DNA): TGCAGTGCTAGAGAGGGAGGGGCCCTGAACTATGGCTACACCTTC.